The sample holds one count of the clone carrying this T cell receptor beta chain. This specimen belongs to a study of blood T cell repertoires in COVID-19. Using immunoSEQ multiplex PCR, the repertoire was profiled, and TCRdb retains in-frame clones only, with some absent. This table holds 150,000 or so clones, 75% to 90% found once. The germline CDR1 and CDR2 sequences are SGHTA and FQGNSA. After removal of 3 bases from V and 11 bases from J, the junction contained 9 bases not matched to a gene. The length of the CDR3 is 13 residues. The sample was peripheral blood. The receptor's source is a woman in her 70s with acute or convalescent COVID-19. The chain is built from TRBV7-2 and TRBJ1-1, with 7 bases that match TRBD1. CDR3 in DNA: TGTGCCAGCAGCTTCGACCGGACAGGATCGGCTTTCTTT. This translates into CASSFDRTGSAFF.